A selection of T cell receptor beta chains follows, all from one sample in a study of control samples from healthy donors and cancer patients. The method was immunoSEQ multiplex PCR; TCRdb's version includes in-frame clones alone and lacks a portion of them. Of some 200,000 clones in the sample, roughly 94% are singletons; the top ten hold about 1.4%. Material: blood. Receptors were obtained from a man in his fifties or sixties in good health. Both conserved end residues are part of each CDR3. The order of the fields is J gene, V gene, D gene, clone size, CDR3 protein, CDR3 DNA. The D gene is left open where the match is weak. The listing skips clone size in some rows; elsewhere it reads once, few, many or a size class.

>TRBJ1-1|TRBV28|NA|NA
CASSPPRVGTEAFF
TGTGCCAGCAGTCCGCCCCGGGTTGGGACTGAAGCTTTCTTT
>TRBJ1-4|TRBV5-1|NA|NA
CASSLFGGPNEKLFF
TGCGCCAGCAGCTTGTTTGGGGGGCCGAATGAAAAACTGTTTTTT
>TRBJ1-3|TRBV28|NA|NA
CASSPTGAAGNTIYF
TGTGCCAGCAGTCCTACTGGAGCAGCTGGAAACACCATATATTTT
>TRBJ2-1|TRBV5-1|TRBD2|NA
CASSLLPSGSRSYNEQFF
TGCGCCAGCAGCTTGCTTCCTAGCGGGAGCCGCTCCTACAATGAGCAGTTCTTC
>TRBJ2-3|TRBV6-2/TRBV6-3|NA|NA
CASSYTGGSYTDTQYF
TGTGCCAGCAGTTACACCGGGGGCTCCTACACAGATACGCAGTATTTT
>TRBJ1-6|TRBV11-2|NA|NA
CASSYPIWGAPLHF
TGTGCCAGCAGTTACCCCATTTGGGGGGCACCCCTCCACTTT
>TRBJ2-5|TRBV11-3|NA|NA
CASSLTTSGETQYF
TGTGCCAGCAGCTTAACCACTTCGGGGGAGACCCAGTACTTC
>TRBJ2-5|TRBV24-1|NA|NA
CATSDFRETQYF
TGTGCCACCAGTGATTTTAGGGAGACCCAGTACTTC
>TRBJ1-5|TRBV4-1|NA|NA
CASSQDSRINQPQHF
TGCGCCAGCAGCCAAGATTCCCGGATCAATCAGCCCCAGCATTTT
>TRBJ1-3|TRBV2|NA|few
CASRQAPGNTIYF
TGTGCCAGCAGACAGGCCCCTGGAAACACCATATATTTT
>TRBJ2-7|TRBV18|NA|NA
CASSTSGPGPYEQYF
TGTGCCAGCTCCACGTCCGGGCCCGGCCCCTACGAGCAGTACTTC
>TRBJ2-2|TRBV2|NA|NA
CASTRGPRGGELFF
TGTGCCAGCACCCGGGGACCAAGGGGCGGGGAGCTGTTTTTT
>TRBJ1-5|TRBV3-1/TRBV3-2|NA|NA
CASSPPGDQPQHF
TGTGCCAGCAGCCCTCCCGGAGATCAGCCCCAGCATTTT
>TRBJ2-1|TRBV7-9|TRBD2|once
CASSSTGLAGTMDYNEQFF
TGTGCCAGCAGCTCTACGGGACTAGCGGGAACTATGGATTACAATGAGCAGTTCTTC
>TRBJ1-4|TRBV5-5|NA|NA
CASSPTPRRENEKLFF
TGTGCCAGCAGCCCCACACCCAGAAGGGAAAATGAAAAACTGTTTTTT
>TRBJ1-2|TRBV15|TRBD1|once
CATDRDRVYGYTF
TGTGCCACCGACCGGGACAGGGTCTATGGCTACACCTTC
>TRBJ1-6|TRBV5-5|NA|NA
CASSLDHASPLHF
TGTGCCAGCAGCTTGGATCACGCTTCACCCCTCCACTTT
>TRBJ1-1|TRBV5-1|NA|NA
CASSLRLGSDTEAFF
TGCGCCAGCAGCTTGCGTCTAGGCTCGGACACTGAAGCTTTCTTT
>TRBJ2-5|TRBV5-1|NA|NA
CASSLTGSGQETQYF
TGCGCCAGCAGCTTGACGGGGTCGGGGCAAGAGACCCAGTACTTC
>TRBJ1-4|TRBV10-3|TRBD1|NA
CAISERQGEGNEKLFF
TGTGCCATCAGTGAGAGACAGGGGGAAGGTAATGAAAAACTGTTTTTT
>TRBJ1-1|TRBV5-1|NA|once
CASSFFPGTMNTEAFF
TGCGCCAGCAGCTTTTTCCCGGGGACAATGAACACTGAAGCTTTCTTT
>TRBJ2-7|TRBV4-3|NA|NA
CASSQAGWGSYEQYF
TGCGCCAGCAGCCAAGCCGGCTGGGGGTCCTACGAGCAGTACTTC
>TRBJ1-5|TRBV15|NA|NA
CATSRDITEHQPQHF
TGTGCCACCAGCAGAGATATCACCGAACATCAGCCCCAGCATTTT
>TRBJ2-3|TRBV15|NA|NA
CATSRDLAGNTDTQYF
TGTGCCACCAGCAGAGATCTTGCGGGGAACACAGATACGCAGTATTTT
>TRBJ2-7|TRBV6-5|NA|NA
CASSSEYSYEQYF
TGTGCCAGCAGTTCAGAGTATTCGTACGAGCAGTACTTC
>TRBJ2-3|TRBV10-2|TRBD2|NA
CASSDRLAASTDTQYF
TGCGCCAGCAGTGATCGACTAGCGGCGAGCACAGATACGCAGTATTTT
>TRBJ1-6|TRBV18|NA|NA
CASSLSGTNNSPLHF
TGTGCCAGCTCACTCTCCGGGACGAATAATTCACCCCTCCACTTT
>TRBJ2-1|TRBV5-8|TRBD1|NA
CASSPRDRRSNEQFF
TGTGCCAGCAGCCCAAGGGACAGGCGGAGTAATGAGCAGTTCTTC
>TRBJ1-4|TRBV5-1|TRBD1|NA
CASSIQGTDEKLFF
TGCGCCAGCAGCATACAGGGGACAGATGAAAAACTGTTTTTT
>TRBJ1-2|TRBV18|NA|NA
CASSPGGGSGGYTF
TGTGCCAGCTCACCAGGAGGGGGGTCAGGTGGCTACACCTTC
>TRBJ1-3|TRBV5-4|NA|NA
CASSLNTRNTIYF
TGTGCCAGCAGCCTCAATACCCGAAACACCATATATTTT
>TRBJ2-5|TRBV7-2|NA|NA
CASSFSQETQYF
TGTGCCAGCAGTTTTTCACAAGAGACCCAGTACTTC
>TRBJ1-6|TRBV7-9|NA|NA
CASSLVADSPLHF
TGTGCCAGCAGCTTAGTCGCGGATTCACCCCTCCACTTT
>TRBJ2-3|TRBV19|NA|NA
CASSMGNGGRDTQYF
TGTGCCAGTAGTATGGGAAACGGGGGCCGAGATACGCAGTATTTT
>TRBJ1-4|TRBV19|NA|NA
CASSADRGTVRTNEKLFF
TGTGCCAGTAGTGCAGACCGGGGGACGGTTAGAACTAATGAAAAACTGTTTTTT
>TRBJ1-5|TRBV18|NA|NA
CASSPDGNQPQHF
TGTGCCAGCTCCCCAGACGGCAATCAGCCCCAGCATTTT
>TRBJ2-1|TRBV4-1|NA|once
CASSQVRASRGKRNEQFF
TGCGCCAGCAGCCAAGTTAGGGCCTCGAGGGGGAAACGCAATGAGCAGTTCTTC
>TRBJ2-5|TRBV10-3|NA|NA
CAIRNQETQYF
TGTGCCATCAGAAACCAAGAGACCCAGTACTTC
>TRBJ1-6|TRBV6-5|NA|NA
CASTRHGNSPLHF
TGTGCCAGCACCCGTCACGGGAATTCACCCCTCCACTTT
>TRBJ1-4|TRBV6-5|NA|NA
CASRGEKLFF
TGTGCCAGCAGAGGTGAAAAACTGTTTTTT
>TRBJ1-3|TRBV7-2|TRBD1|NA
CASSQGGSGNTIYF
TGTGCCAGCAGCCAGGGGGGGTCTGGAAACACCATATATTTT
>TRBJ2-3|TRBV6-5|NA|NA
CASKIGGGSTDTQYF
TGTGCCAGTAAGATAGGGGGGGGGAGCACAGATACGCAGTATTTT
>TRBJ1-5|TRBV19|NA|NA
CASSIVWGPPPSGMPQHF
TGTGCCAGTAGTATAGTCTGGGGTCCCCCTCCGAGTGGCATGCCCCAGCATTTT
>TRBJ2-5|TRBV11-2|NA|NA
CASSLPGAVETQYF
TGTGCCAGCAGCTTACCAGGGGCTGTGGAGACCCAGTACTTC
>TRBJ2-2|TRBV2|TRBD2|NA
CASGLAGGQAGELFF
TGTGCCAGCGGACTAGCGGGGGGGCAAGCCGGGGAGCTGTTTTTT
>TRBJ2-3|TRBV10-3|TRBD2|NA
CAISSLAGSTDTQYF
TGTGCCATCAGCTCACTAGCGGGCAGCACAGATACGCAGTATTTT
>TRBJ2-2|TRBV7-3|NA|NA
CASSLLGYTGELFF
TGTGCCAGCAGCTTACTGGGCTACACCGGGGAGCTGTTTTTT
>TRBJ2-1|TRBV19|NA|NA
CASGKIQTYYNEQFF
TGTGCCAGTGGGAAGATCCAGACTTATTACAATGAGCAGTTCTTC
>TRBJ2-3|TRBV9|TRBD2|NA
CASSVYGGAADTQYF
TGTGCCAGCAGCGTATACGGGGGGGCCGCAGATACGCAGTATTTT
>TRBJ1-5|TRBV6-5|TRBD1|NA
CASRPGQENQPQHF
TGTGCCAGCAGACCCGGACAGGAGAATCAGCCCCAGCATTTT
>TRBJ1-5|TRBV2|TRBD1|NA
CASRGDRGHDQPQHF
TGTGCCAGCAGGGGGGACAGGGGGCACGATCAGCCCCAGCATTTT
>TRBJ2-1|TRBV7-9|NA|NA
CASSPWVTENEQFF
TGTGCCAGCAGTCCATGGGTAACAGAGAATGAGCAGTTCTTC
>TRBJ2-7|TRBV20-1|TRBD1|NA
CSASLTGGFNEQYF
TGCAGTGCTAGTTTAACAGGGGGTTTTAACGAGCAGTACTTC
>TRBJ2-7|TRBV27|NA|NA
CASSPPVGEVQDYEQYF
TGTGCCAGCAGTCCCCCCGTGGGGGAGGTACAGGACTACGAGCAGTACTTC